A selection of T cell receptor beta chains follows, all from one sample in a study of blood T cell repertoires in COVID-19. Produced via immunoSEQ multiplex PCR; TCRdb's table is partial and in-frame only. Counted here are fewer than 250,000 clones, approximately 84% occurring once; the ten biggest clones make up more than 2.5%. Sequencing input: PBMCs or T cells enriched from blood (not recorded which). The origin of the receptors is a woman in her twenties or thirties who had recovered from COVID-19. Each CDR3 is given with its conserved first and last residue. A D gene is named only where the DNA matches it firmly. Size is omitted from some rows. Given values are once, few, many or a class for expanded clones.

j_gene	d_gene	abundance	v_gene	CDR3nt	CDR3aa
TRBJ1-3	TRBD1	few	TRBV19	TGTGCCAGTACTCCGACAGGGAGCGGAAACACCATATATTTT	CASTPTGSGNTIYF
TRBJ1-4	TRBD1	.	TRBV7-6	TGTGCCAGCAGCGACAGGGTATTGGGAGATGAAAAACTGTTTTTT	CASSDRVLGDEKLFF
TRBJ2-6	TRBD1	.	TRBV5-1	TGCGCCAGCAGACAGGGGTCTGGGGCCAACGTCCTGACTTTC	CASRQGSGANVLTF
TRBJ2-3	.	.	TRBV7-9	TGTGCCAGCAGCTTAAGCCACACCACAGATACGCAGTATTTC	CASSLSHTTDTQYF
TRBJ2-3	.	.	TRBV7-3	TGTGCCAGCAGCGCAAACGAGGGAGATACGCAGTATTTT	CASSANEGDTQYF
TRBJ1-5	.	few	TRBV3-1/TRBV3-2	TGTGCCAGCAGTCAAAGCACGAATAGCAATCAGCCCCAGCATTTT	CASSQSTNSNQPQHF
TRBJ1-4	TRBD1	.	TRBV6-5	TGTGCCAGCAGTTACGGGACAGGGAATGAAAAACTGTTTTTT	CASSYGTGNEKLFF
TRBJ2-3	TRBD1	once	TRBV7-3	TGTGCCAGCAGCTGGACAGGGGGTTCTAGAGATACGCAGTATTTT	CASSWTGGSRDTQYF
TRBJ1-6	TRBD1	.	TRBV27	TGTGCCAGCAGGGGGGACAGGGGGAATTCACCCCTCCACTTT	CASRGDRGNSPLHF
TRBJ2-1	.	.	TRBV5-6	TGTGCCAGCAGCTTCTTGAATGAGCAGTTCTTC	CASSFLNEQFF
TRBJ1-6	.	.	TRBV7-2	TGTGCCAGCAGCTTAGGTCAACCCAGTTCACCCCTCCACTTT	CASSLGQPSSPLHF
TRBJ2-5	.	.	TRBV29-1	TGCAGCGGGTTCCGGGGGGCGGGTCAAGAGACCCAGTACTTC	CSGFRGAGQETQYF
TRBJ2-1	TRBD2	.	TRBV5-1	TGCGCCAGCAGCATATCTAGCGGGGGGGCCTACAATGAGCAGTTCTTC	CASSISSGGAYNEQFF
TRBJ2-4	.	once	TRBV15	TGTGCCACCAGCAGGAGAAAGGGACAAGGCATAGCCAAAAACATTCAGTACTTC	CATSRRKGQGIAKNIQYF
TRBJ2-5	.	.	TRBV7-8	TGTGCCAGCAGGGCGAGGGGGAAAGAGACCCAGTACTTC	CASRARGKETQYF
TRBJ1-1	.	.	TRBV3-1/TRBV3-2	TGTGCCAGCAGCCAGGAGGCTCATGAAGCTTTCTTT	CASSQEAHEAFF
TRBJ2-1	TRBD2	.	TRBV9	TGTGCCAGCGGACTAGCGGGAGTTGGAGGTGAGCAGTTCTTC	CASGLAGVGGEQFF
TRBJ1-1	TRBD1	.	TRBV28	TGTGCCAGCAGTGAGAGGACAGGGCTTTTCACTGAAGCTTTCTTT	CASSERTGLFTEAFF
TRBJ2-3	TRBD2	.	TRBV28	TGTGCCAGCAGCTTATTTGCGGGGGGGCTGAGCACAGATACGCAGTATTTT	CASSLFAGGLSTDTQYF
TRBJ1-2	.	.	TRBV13	TGTGCCAGCAGCCTGACCCAGCCGCGGGGCTACACCTTC	CASSLTQPRGYTF
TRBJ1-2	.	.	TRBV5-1	TGCGCCAGCAGCATGCCGACCGCGCGGTTGAGTGGCTACACCTTC	CASSMPTARLSGYTF
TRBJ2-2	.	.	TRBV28	TGTGCCAGCAGTTTTCGACAGGGCGGGGTCACCGGGGAGCTGTTTTTT	CASSFRQGGVTGELFF
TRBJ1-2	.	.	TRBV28	TGTGCCAGCAGTTCAGGTATACGCTATGGCTACACCTTC	CASSSGIRYGYTF
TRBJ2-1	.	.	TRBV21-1	TGTGCCAGCAGCAAAGGAGAAGCTAGCGGGAGGTACAATGAGCAGTTCTTC	CASSKGEASGRYNEQFF
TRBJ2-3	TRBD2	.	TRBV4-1	TGCGCCAGCAGCCTACTAGCGGACACAGATACGCAGTATTTT	CASSLLADTDTQYF
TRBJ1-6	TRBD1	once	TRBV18	TGTGCCAGCTCACCGGACAGGGCCGGATCACCCCTCCACTTT	CASSPDRAGSPLHF
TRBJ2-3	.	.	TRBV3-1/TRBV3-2	TGTGCCAGCAGCTATTTATTTACGCAGTATTTT	CASSYLFTQYF
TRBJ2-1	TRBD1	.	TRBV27	TGTGCCAGCAGTTTGGACAGGGGTCGGAATGAGCAGTTCTTC	CASSLDRGRNEQFF
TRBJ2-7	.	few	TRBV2	TGTGCCAGCAGTGGAGTCGCAGGCTACGAGCAGTACTTC	CASSGVAGYEQYF
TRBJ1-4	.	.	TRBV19	TGTGCCAGTAGTATCCAGGGGTGGGCTAATGAAAAACTGTTTTTT	CASSIQGWANEKLFF
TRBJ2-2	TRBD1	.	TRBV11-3	TGTGCCAGCAGCCAGGACAGGGGGCTTAACACCGGGGAGCTGTTTTTT	CASSQDRGLNTGELFF
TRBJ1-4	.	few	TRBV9	TGTGCCAGCAGCCCCGAGGGGGGGCTTATGGCTAATGAAAAACTGTTTTTT	CASSPEGGLMANEKLFF
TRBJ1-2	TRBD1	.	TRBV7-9	TGTGCCAGCAGCTTGGAGACAGGGTCTATCTATGGCTACACCTTC	CASSLETGSIYGYTF
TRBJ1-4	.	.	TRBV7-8	TGTGCCAGCAGCTTACCCGAGCAGGGGAATCATGAAAAACTGTTTTTT	CASSLPEQGNHEKLFF
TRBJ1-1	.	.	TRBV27	TGTGCCAGCAGTTTATCCGGCAGGGATGAAGCTTTCTTT	CASSLSGRDEAFF
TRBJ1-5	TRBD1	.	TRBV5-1	TGCGCCAGCAGCATGGACAGGTATAGCAATCAGCCCCAGCATTTT	CASSMDRYSNQPQHF
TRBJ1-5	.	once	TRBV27	TGTGCCAGCAGTTTTGCTTGGGGTCAAGGGGTCGCGCAGCCCCAGCATTTT	CASSFAWGQGVAQPQHF
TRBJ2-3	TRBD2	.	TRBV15	TGTGCCACCAGCAACCCTGAAGGACTAGCGGGGGGGCTACTTTCTAGCACAGATACGCAGTATTTT	CATSNPEGLAGGLLSSTDTQYF
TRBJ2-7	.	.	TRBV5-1	TGCGCCAGCAGCTTAGGCGGTTTCTACGAGCAGTACTTC	CASSLGGFYEQYF
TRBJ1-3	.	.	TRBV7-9	TGTGCCAGCAGCTTAGGAAACAGTGGAAACACCATATATTTT	CASSLGNSGNTIYF
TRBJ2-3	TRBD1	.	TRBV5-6	TGTGCCAGCAGCTTGGATATAAGGGACAGCCGCCGAGGAAGCGATACGCAGTATTTT	CASSLDIRDSRRGSDTQYF
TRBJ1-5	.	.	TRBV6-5	TGTGCCAGCAGTTACTCTCAGGGCGGCAATCAGCCCCAGCATTTT	CASSYSQGGNQPQHF
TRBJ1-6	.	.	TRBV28	TGTGCCAGCAGTTCAGGGGTCTATTCACCCCTCCACTTT	CASSSGVYSPLHF
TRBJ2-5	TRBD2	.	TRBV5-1	TGCGCCAGCAGCCGGACTAGCGGGAGGTACCAGACCCAGTACTTC	CASSRTSGRYQTQYF
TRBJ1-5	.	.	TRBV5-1	TGCGCCAGCAGCTCCAGGGGTGGAAATCAGCCCCAGCATTTT	CASSSRGGNQPQHF
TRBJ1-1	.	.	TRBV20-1	TGCAGTGCTAGATTAAACACTGAAGCTTTCTTT	CSARLNTEAFF
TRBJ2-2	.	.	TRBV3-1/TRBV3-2	TGTGCCAGCAGCCAAGAAGTCAGGGTGGAATCCGGGGAGCTGTTTTTT	CASSQEVRVESGELFF
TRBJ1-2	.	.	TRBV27	TGTGCCAGCAGGCCTACAGGGACCTATGGCTACACCTTC	CASRPTGTYGYTF
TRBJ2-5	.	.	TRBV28	TGTGCCACCACTCGGTCCGGGGTTTTGGAGACCCAGTACTTC	CATTRSGVLETQYF
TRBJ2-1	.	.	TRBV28	TGTGCCAGCAGTCCCCGGGGGACTTCCTACAATGAGCAGTTCTTC	CASSPRGTSYNEQFF
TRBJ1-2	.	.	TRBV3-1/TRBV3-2	TGTGCCAGCAGCCTGGGCCTTAGAGGCTACACCTTC	CASSLGLRGYTF
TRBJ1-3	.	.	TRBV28	TGTGCCAGCAGCCGTAGGGTGGCCAGGGTGATAGGAAACACCATATATTTT	CASSRRVARVIGNTIYF
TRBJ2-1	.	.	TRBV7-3	TGTGCCAGCAGCAACGGGTTCTCTGGGAATGAGCAGTTCTTC	CASSNGFSGNEQFF
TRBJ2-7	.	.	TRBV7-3	TGTGCCAGCAGCTTCGACCTAGGAGGCGAGCAGTACTTC	CASSFDLGGEQYF
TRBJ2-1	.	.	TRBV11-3	TGTGCCAGCAGCTTAGAGGCTGGGGGGGCTGGCAATGAGCAGTTCTTC	CASSLEAGGAGNEQFF
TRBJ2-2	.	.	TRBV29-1	TGCAGCGTTGGAGTCGGAGGCACCGGGGAGCTGTTTTTT	CSVGVGGTGELFF
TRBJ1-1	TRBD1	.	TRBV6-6	TGTGCCAGCAGCCCTGACAGGGTGAACACTGAAGCTTTCTTT	CASSPDRVNTEAFF